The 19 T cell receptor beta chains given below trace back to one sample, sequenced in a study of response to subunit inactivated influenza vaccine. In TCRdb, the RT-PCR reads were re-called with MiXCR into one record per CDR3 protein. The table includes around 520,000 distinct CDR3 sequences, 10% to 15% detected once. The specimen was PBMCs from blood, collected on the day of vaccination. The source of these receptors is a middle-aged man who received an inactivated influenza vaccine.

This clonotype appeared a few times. This chain's CDR3 is CASSLGQSVETQYF. CDR3 sequence (DNA): TGTGCCAGCTCATTGGGACAGTCAGTGGAGACCCAGTACTTC. The chain employs TRBV18 and TRBJ2-5; 7 bases fit TRBD1. Per germline, CDR1 KGHSH and CDR2 LQKENI. V lost 5 bases, J lost 5 bases, and 8 bases stayed unmatched. The CDR3 is made up of 14 amino acids.

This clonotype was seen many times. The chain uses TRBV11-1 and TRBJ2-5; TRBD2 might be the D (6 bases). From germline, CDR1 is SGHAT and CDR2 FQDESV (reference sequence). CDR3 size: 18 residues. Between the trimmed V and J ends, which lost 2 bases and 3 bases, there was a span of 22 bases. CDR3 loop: CASSLTWGEATSKETQYF. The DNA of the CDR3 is TGTGCCAGCAGCTTAACCTGGGGGGAAGCTACCAGCAAAGAGACCCAGTACTTC.

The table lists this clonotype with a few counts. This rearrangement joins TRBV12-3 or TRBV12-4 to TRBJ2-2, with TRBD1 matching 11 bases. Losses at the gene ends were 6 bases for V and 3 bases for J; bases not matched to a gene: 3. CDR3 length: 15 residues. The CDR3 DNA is TGTGCCAGCAGGGACAGGGGGCGCGACACCGGGGAGCTGTTTTTT. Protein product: CASRDRGRDTGELFF.

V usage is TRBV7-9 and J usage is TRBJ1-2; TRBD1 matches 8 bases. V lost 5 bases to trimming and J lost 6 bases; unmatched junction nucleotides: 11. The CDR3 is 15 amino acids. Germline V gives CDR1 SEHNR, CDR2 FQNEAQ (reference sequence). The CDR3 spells CASSPAAGGEDGYTF. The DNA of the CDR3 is TGTGCCAGCAGCCCGGCAGCAGGGGGCGAGGATGGCTACACCTTC.

CDR3 sequence: CSARGTSGGLGYEQYF. The CDR3 DNA reads TGCAGTGCTAGGGGGACTAGCGGGGGGTTGGGTTACGAGCAGTACTTC. This rearrangement joins TRBV20-1 to TRBJ2-7, with 15 positions matching TRBD2. Trimming cost V 3 bases and J 4 bases; bases outside gene matches: 7. The CDR3 length is 16 residues. Germline CDR1 and CDR2: DFQATT and SNEGSKA (reference sequence).

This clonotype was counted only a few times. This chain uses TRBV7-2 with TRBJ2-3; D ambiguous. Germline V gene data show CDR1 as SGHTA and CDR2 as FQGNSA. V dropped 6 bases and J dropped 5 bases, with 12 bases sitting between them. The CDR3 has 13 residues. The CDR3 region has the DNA TGTGCCAGCAGTTCGGCGCCATTAGATACGCAGTATTTT. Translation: CASSSAPLDTQYF.

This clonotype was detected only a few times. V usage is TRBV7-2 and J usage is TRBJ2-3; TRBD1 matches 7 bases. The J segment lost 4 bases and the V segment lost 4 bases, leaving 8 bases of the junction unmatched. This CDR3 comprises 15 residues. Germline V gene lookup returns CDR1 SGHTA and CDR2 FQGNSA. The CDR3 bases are TGTGCCAGCAGCTCGCAAAGGGGGCATGCAGATACGCAGTATTTT. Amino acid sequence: CASSSQRGHADTQYF. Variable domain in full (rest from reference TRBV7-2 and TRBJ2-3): GAGVSQSPSNKVTEKGKDVELRCDPISGHTALYWYRQSLGQGLEFLIYFQGNSAPDKSGLPSDRFSAERTGGSVSTLTIQRTQQEDSAVYLCASSSQRGHADTQYFGPGTRLTVL.

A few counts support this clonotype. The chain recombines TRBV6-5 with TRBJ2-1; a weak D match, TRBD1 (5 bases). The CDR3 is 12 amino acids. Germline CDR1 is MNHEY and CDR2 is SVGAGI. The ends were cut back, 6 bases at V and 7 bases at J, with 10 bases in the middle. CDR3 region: CASRKTANEQFF. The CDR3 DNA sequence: TGTGCCAGCAGGAAGACAGCTAATGAGCAGTTCTTC.

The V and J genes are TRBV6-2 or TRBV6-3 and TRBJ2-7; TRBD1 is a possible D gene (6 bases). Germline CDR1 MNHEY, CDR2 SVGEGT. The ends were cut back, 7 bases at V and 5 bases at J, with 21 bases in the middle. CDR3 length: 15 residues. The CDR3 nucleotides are TGTGCCAGCACAAATGGGGGCGCCGGAGCCCACGAGCAGTACTTC. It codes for CASTNGGAGAHEQYF.

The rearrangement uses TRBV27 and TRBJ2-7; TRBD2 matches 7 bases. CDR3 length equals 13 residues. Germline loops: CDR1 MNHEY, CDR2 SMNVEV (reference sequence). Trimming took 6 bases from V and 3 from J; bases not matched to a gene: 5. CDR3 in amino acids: CASSWGGYYEQYF. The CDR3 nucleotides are TGTGCCAGCAGCTGGGGGGGTTACTACGAGCAGTACTTC.

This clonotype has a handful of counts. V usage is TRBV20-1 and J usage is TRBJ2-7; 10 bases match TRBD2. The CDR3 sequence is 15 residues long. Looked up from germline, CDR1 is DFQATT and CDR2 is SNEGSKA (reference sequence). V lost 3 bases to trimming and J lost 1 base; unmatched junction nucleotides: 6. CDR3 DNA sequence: TGCAGTGCTAGTAGCCTAGCGGGGGTGTCCTACGAGCAGTACTTC. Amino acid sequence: CSASSLAGVSYEQYF.

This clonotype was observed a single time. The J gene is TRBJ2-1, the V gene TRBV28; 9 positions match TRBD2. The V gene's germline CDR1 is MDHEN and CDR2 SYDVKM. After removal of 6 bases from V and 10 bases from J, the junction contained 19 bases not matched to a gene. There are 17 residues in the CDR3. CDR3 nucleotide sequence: TGTGCCAGCAGAGCGGCGGCCGGGACTAGCATTCAATGGGAGCAGTTCTTC. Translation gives CASRAAAGTSIQWEQFF. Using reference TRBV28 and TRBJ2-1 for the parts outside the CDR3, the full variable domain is DVKVTQSSRYLVKRTGEKVFLECVQDMDHENMFWYRQDPGLGLRLIYFSYDVKMKEKGDIPEGYSVSREKKERFSLILESASTNQTSMYLCASRAAAGTSIQWEQFFGPGTRLTVL.

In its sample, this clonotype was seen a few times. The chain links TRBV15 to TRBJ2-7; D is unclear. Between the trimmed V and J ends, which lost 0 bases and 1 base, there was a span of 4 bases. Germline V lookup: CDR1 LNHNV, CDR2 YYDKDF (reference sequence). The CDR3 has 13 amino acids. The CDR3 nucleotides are TGTGCCACCAGCAGAGAGGGGTCCTACGAGCAGTACTTC. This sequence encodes CATSREGSYEQYF.

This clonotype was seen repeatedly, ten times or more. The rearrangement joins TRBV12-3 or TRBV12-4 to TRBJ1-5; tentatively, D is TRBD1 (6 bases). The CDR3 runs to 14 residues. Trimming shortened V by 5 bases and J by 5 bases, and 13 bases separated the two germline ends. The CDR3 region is CASSGDRTYQPQHF. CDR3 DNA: TGTGCCAGCAGTGGCGACAGGACCTATCAGCCCCAGCATTTT.

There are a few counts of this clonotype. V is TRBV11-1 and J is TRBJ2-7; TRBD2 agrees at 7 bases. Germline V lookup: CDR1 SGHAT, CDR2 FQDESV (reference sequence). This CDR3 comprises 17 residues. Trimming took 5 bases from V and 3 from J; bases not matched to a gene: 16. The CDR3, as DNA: TGTGCCAGCAGCCCAATACTCATGGGAGGGCAGATCTACGAGCAGTACTTC. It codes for CASSPILMGGQIYEQYF.

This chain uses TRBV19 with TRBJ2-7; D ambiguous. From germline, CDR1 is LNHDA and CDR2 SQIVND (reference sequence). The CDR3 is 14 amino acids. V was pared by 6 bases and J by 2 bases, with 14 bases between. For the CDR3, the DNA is TGTGCCAGTAGATTGGGTCCACGCGCCTACGAGCAGTACTTC. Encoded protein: CASRLGPRAYEQYF.

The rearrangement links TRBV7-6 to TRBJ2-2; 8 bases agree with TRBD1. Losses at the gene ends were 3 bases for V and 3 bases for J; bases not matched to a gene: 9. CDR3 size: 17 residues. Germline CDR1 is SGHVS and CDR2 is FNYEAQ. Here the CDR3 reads CASSFSVDRVDTGELFF. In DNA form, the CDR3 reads TGTGCCAGCAGCTTTAGTGTGGACAGGGTTGACACCGGGGAGCTGTTTTTT.

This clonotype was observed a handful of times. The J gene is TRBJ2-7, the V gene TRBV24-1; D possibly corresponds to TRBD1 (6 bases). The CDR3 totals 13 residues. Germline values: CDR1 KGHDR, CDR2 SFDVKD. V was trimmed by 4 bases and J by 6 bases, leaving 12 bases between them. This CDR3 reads CATSERTAREQYF. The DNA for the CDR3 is TGTGCCACCAGTGAGAGGACAGCGCGCGAGCAGTACTTC.

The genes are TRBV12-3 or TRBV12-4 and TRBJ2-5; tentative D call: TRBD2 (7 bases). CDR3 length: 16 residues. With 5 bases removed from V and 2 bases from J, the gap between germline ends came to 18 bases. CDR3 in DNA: TGTGCCAGCAGTACAACCTCGGGGGGCCTACAAGAGACCCAGTACTTC. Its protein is CASSTTSGGLQETQYF.